This TCR beta chain was identified in a study of cytomegalovirus exposure and HLA in healthy donors. The CDR3 totals 16 residues. Germline V CDR1 and CDR2: SEHNR, FQNEAQ (reference sequence). Study outcomes and limitations: It was assumed in the presence/absence analyses that sequencing depth was roughly uniform across donors. Reports indicate that TCR beta sequences accurately predicted the HLA-A and HLA-B alleles of most subjects. Cytomegalovirus status, reportedly, was diagnosed with high specificity and sensitivity by the classifier.

Concerning this clone itself: Antigen specificity is unknown. One end of the junction does not line up with germline, which may come from a read error.

The PCR ran on 60 Vbeta and 13 Jbeta primers. TCRdb's table, derived via immunoSEQ multiplex PCR, lists solely in-frame clones and lacks some. Of 80,000 to 95,000 clones detected, 81% appear once; the ten largest clones hold approximately 1.9%. The sequence derives from a woman in her 30s in good health and CMV-seronegative. The sample comprised PBMCs. The rearrangement links TRBV7-9 to TRBJ1-5, with 12 bases aligning to TRBD1. The DNA of the CDR3 is TGTTCCAGCAGCAGGGGACAGGGGGCTGCCAATCAGCCCCAGCATTTT. This sequence encodes CSSSRGQGAANQPQHF.